The T cell receptor beta chain described here comes from a study of T-cell reconstitution after alpha-beta-depleted transplantation in children. The CDR3 extends over 13 amino acids. The germline V gene has CDR1 MDHEN and CDR2 SYDVKM. The J segment lost 4 bases and the V segment lost 6 bases, leaving 4 bases of the junction unmatched. The library targeted TCRbeta and was prepared with unique molecular identifiers. A single record per CDR3 protein comes from TCRdb applying MiXCR to the PCR reads. This table holds 90,000 to 100,000 distinct CDR3 sequences, around a quarter found once. This clonotype was observed a handful of times.

This TCR was sampled from a boy aged 2 to 10 with acute lymphoblastic leukemia, due to receive a stem cell transplant. V and J are TRBV28 and TRBJ2-7; 9 bases are a match to TRBD1. The sequenced sample was PBMCs, obtained before TCRalphabeta/CD19-depleted stem cell transplant. The CDR3, as DNA: TGTGCCAGCAGCACGGGACAGGGTTACGAGCAGTACTTC. It is translated as CASSTGQGYEQYF.